These 13 T cell receptor beta chains share one sample of origin, sequenced in a study of blood T cell repertoires in COVID-19. TCRdb keeps only in-frame clones here, not all; method: immunoSEQ multiplex PCR. Of more than 350,000 clones listed, about 83% were seen once; the top ten hold roughly 9.4%. Input material: PBMCs or T cells enriched from blood (not recorded which). The origin of the receptors is a woman between 50 and 59 years old who had recovered from COVID-19.

The chain links TRBV4-2 to TRBJ1-1, with 9 bases identical to TRBD1. Germline CDR1 and CDR2: LGHNA and YNFKEQ. Trimming at V came to 4 bases and at J to 4 bases, leaving 7 bases not matched to a gene. This CDR3 spans 15 amino acids. This CDR3 reads CASSPFDRGATEAFF. CDR3 DNA: TGTGCCAGCAGCCCGTTTGACAGGGGGGCCACTGAAGCTTTCTTT.

The V call is TRBV5-1, the J call TRBJ2-3, with 7 bases lining up with TRBD1. The CDR3 contains 16 residues. After removal of 3 bases from V and 0 bases from J, the junction contained 7 bases not matched to a gene. Per germline, CDR1 SGHRS and CDR2 YFSETQ. In DNA form, the CDR3 reads TGCGCCAGCAGCTGGGCCACAGGGGCGAGCACAGATACGCAGTATTTT. Translated, it gives CASSWATGASTDTQYF.

The chain uses TRBV2 and TRBJ2-5; no reliable D call. V shed 3 bases and J shed 1 base, with 9 bases lying between them. The CDR3 loop spans 14 amino acids. The germline CDR1 and CDR2 sequences are SNHLY and FYNNEI. CDR3 residues: CASSDGRFQETQYF. As DNA, the CDR3 is TGTGCCAGCAGTGATGGCAGGTTCCAAGAGACCCAGTACTTC.

This chain uses TRBV4-1 with TRBJ2-7, with D unclear. The CDR3 has 14 residues. Germline assignment: CDR1 MGHRA and CDR2 YSYEKL. V gave up 0 bases and J gave up 4 bases, with 10 bases separating them. CDR3 DNA sequence: TGCGCCAGCAGCCAAGATTTGGCGGAATACGAGCAGTACTTC. Translating it yields CASSQDLAEYEQYF.

V gene TRBV3-1 (or the pseudogene TRBV3-2) combines with J gene TRBJ2-7, with D tentatively TRBD1 (5 bases). The CDR3 consists of 14 residues. Germline V gives CDR1 LGHDT, CDR2 YNNKEL (reference sequence). The ends were cut back, 1 base at V and 0 bases at J, with 7 bases in the middle. The CDR3 loop reads CASSQVQGSYEQYF. The DNA for the CDR3 is TGTGCCAGCAGCCAAGTCCAGGGCTCCTACGAGCAGTACTTC.

The chain links TRBV28 to TRBJ1-2; D is unresolved. Germline CDR1 MDHEN, CDR2 SYDVKM. The CDR3 extends over 15 amino acids. V was clipped by 6 bases and J by 4 bases, with 18 bases between them. CDR3 sequence (DNA): TGTGCCAGCAGCCCAGCGTCACGATGGGTCTATGGCTACACCTTC. Encoded protein: CASSPASRWVYGYTF.

V gene TRBV6-1 combines with J gene TRBJ1-6; 7 nucleotides agree with TRBD1. Germline assignment: CDR1 MNHNS and CDR2 SASEGT. The CDR3 consists of 15 residues. The V and J ends lost 0 bases and 9 bases, in that order; junction bases with no gene match: 5. DNA for the CDR3: TGTGCCAGCAGTGAAGCTACAGGGGTGCCTTCACCCCTCCACTTT. Encoded protein: CASSEATGVPSPLHF.

This clone was counted only a few times. The gene calls are TRBV2 and TRBJ2-5, with TRBD2 identical over 10 bases. Germline CDR1 and CDR2: SNHLY and FYNNEI. Trimming took 6 bases from V and 5 from J; bases not matched to a gene: 6. CDR3 size: 14 residues. In nucleotides, the CDR3 is TGTGCCAGCAGATTAGCGGGGGGTATGGAGACCCAGTACTTC. Protein: CASRLAGGMETQYF.

The sample holds a few counts of this clone. As DNA, the CDR3 is TGTGCCAGTAGTATTTGGGGGGGCGCGGGGCAGCCCCAGCATTTT. Amino acids: CASSIWGGAGQPQHF. The chain uses TRBV19 and TRBJ1-5; TRBD1 is a possible D gene (6 bases). The CDR3 sequence is 15 residues long. In germline, CDR1 is LNHDA, CDR2 SQIVND (reference sequence). The germline V and J ends were trimmed by 3 bases and 7 bases, with 16 bases remaining between them. Complete variable domain (other parts from reference TRBV19 and TRBJ1-5): DGGITQSPKYLFRKEGQNVTLSCEQNLNHDAMYWYRQDPGQGLRLIYYSQIVNDFQKGDIAEGYSVSREKKESFPLTVTSAQKNPTAFYLCASSIWGGAGQPQHFGDGTRLSIL.

This clone showed up just a few times. The V and J genes are TRBV4-3 and TRBJ1-2; D call uncertain. This CDR3 region has 13 residues. The V end lost 0 bases, the J end lost 5 bases, and 7 bases lay between the germline ends. Germline V gene sequence: CDR1 LGHNA, CDR2 YSLEER. CDR3 sequence reads: CASSQDRGYGYTF. In DNA, the CDR3 is TGCGCCAGCAGCCAAGATCGAGGGTATGGCTACACCTTC.

This chain links TRBV28 with TRBJ2-3, with 8 bases matching TRBD2. The CDR3 covers 15 residues. V lost 1 base to trimming and J lost 6 bases; unmatched junction nucleotides: 6. The germline V gene has CDR1 MDHEN and CDR2 SYDVKM. The CDR3 region is CASSLFPGGGDTQYF. For the CDR3, the DNA is TGTGCCAGCAGTTTATTCCCGGGCGGGGGGGATACGCAGTATTTT.

With regard to this clone: Other nucleotide sequences in the sample specify the same CDR3. The V call is TRBV5-1, the J call TRBJ2-1; 8 nucleotides align to TRBD2. The CDR3 is 14 residues long. V shed 5 bases and J 4 bases; nucleotides not matched to a gene: 5. Germline V lookup: CDR1 SGHRS, CDR2 YFSETQ. CDR3 nucleotides: TGCGCCAGCAGTTTAGCGGGGCCTTACAATGAGCAGTTCTTC. The encoded protein is CASSLAGPYNEQFF.

The CDR3 sequence: CASSLVTGGGYTF. Here the CDR3 DNA reads TGTGCCAGCAGTTTAGTAACAGGGGGAGGCTACACCTTC. This sequence joins TRBV12-3 or TRBV12-4 and TRBJ1-2; 8 bases are shared with TRBD1. The CDR3 spans 13 residues. J was trimmed by 8 bases and V by 1 base; bases with no gene match: 3.